This T cell receptor beta chain was sequenced during a study of Ad26.COV2.S vaccination and SARS-CoV-2 variants. Points from the study as a whole: Non-spike TCR breadth showed similarity between vaccine and placebo recipients. Breadth, reportedly substantial, characterized the spike-specific CD8+ and CD4+ T cell responses after vaccination.

The V gene's germline CDR1 is MNHEY and CDR2 SVGAGI. V lost 6 bases and J lost 7, with 15 bases in between. The CDR3 has 13 residues. Treatment meaning: roughly 20 received Ad26.COV2.S at low or high dose, single or two shots; several received placebo; per-sample allocation not given. Sample collection was performed on day 63 after the first vaccine or placebo injection. A Boston donor was an adult aged 18-55 years. A remark on this clone: Its antigen is unidentified.

Only in-frame clones appear in the TCRdb table, and some are missing; sequencing was by immunoSEQ multiplex PCR. The table lists around 380,000 clones, approximately 91% of them singletons. Material: peripheral blood, obtained in a trial of Ad26.COV2.S vaccine versus placebo. This TCR was recovered from a person aged 18-60 years who received the Ad26.COV2.S COVID-19 vaccine or a placebo. The chain combines TRBV6-5 with TRBJ1-1; tentatively, D is TRBD1 (5 bases). The CDR3 reads CASRGSMGREAFF. Here the CDR3 DNA reads TGTGCCAGCAGGGGTTCTATGGGGCGTGAAGCTTTCTTT.